The sequence of this TCR beta chain was determined in a study of blood T cell repertoires in COVID-19. Assay: immunoSEQ multiplex PCR; the TCRdb copy retains only in-frame clones and omits some. The table has around 72,000 clones, over 80% seen once. CDR1 is LNHDA, CDR2 SQIVND, per germline (reference sequence). The J segment lost 4 bases and the V segment lost 6 bases, leaving 7 bases of the junction unmatched. CDR3 length equals 14 residues. This clonotype was obtained from a woman of 80 years or more with acute or convalescent COVID-19. Input material: peripheral blood. The chain employs TRBV19 and TRBJ2-7, with TRBD2 matching 9 bases. The CDR3 loop reads CASRASGTTYEQYF. The CDR3 DNA reads as TGTGCCAGTAGGGCTAGCGGGACGACTTACGAGCAGTACTTC.